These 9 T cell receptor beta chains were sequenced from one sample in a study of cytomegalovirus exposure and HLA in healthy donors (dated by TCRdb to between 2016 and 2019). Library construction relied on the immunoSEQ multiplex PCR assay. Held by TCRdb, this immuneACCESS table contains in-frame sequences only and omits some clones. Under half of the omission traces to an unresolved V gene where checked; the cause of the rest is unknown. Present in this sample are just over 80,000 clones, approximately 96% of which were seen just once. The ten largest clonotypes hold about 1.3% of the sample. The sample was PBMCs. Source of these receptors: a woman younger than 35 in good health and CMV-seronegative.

CDR3 protein: CASSVGPGDAYEQFF. The CDR3 coding sequence is TGTGCCAGCAGCGTAGGCCCGGGAGACGCCTATGAGCAGTTCTTC. The V call is TRBV9, the J call TRBJ2-1, with TRBD2 as a possible D gene (6 bases). V was clipped by 0 bases and J by 8 bases, with 15 bases between them. The CDR3 is 15 residues long. Germline values: CDR1 SGDLS, CDR2 YYNGEE.

The CDR3 loop is CASRRSGQGYYEQYF. The CDR3 DNA is TGTGCCAGCCGAAGGTCCGGACAGGGATACTACGAGCAGTACTTC. V and J are TRBV19 and TRBJ2-7, with 8 bases matching TRBD1. The CDR3 is 15 amino acids. Germline assignment: CDR1 LNHDA and CDR2 SQIVND (reference sequence). The trim removed 9 bases at V and 3 bases at J, leaving 13 bases unmatched. Drawing the rest from reference TRBV19 and TRBJ2-7, the complete variable domain is DGGITQSPKYLFRKEGQNVTLSCEQNLNHDAMYWYRQDPGQGLRLIYYSQIVNDFQKGDIAEGYSVSREKKESFPLTVTSAQKNPTAFYLCASRRSGQGYYEQYFGPGTRLTVT.

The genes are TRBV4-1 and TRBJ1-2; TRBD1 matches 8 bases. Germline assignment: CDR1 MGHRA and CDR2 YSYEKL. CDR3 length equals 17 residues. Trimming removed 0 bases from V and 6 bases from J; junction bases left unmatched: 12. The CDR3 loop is CASSQEGLGDRTNGYTF. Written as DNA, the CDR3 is TGCGCCAGCAGCCAAGAGGGATTGGGGGACAGGACTAATGGCTACACCTTC.

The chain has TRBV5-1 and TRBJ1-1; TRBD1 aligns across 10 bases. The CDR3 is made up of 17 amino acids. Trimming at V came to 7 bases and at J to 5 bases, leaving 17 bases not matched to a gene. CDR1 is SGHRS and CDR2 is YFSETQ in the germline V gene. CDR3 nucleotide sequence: TGCGCCAGCTCTGTGCGGGGACAGGGGTCTCAGAGGACTGAAGCTTTCTTT. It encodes CASSVRGQGSQRTEAFF. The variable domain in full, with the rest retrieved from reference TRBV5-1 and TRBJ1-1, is KAGVTQTPRYLIKTRGQQVTLSCSPISGHRSVSWYQQTPGQGLQFLFEYFSETQRNKGNFPGRFSGRQFSNSRSEMNVSTLELGDSALYLCASSVRGQGSQRTEAFFGQGTRLTVV.

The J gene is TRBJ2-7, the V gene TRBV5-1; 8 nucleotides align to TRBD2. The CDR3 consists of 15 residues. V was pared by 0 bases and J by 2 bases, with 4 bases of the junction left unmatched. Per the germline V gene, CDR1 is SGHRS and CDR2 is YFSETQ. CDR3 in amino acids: CASSLGGTSTYEQYF. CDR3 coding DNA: TGCGCCAGCAGCTTGGGGGGGACTAGTACCTACGAGCAGTACTTC.

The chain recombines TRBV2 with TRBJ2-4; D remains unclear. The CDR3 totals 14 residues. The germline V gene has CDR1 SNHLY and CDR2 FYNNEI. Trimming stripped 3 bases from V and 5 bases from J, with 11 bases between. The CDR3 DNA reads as TGTGCCAGCAGTGACCTCGGTACGGAAAACATTCAGTACTTC. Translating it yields CASSDLGTENIQYF. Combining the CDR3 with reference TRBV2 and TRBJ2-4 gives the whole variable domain EPEVTQTPSHQVTQMGQEVILRCVPISNHLYFYWYRQILGQKVEFLVSFYNNEISEKSEIFDDQFSVERPDGSNFTLKIRSTKLEDSAMYFCASSDLGTENIQYFGAGTRLSVL.

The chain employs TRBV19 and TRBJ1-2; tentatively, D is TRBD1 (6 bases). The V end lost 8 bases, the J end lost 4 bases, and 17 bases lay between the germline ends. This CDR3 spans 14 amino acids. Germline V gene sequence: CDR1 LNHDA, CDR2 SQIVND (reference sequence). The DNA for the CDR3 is TGTGCCAGTCTGGGACCAGGGGCCGGCTATGGCTACACCTTC. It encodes CASLGPGAGYGYTF.

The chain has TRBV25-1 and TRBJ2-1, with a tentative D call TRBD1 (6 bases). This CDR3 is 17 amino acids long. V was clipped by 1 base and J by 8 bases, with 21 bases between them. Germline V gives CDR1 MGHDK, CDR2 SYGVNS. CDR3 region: CASSEFRRQVKIDEQFF. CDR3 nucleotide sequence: TGTGCCAGCAGTGAATTTCGAAGACAGGTTAAGATAGATGAGCAGTTCTTC.

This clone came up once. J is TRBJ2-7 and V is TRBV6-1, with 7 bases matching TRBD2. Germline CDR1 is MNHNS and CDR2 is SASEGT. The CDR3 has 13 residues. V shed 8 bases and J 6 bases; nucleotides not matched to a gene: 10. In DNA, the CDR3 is TGTGCCAGCGGGGGGGAATCCCTTTCCGAGCAGTACTTC. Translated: CASGGESLSEQYF.